The 18 T cell receptor beta chains in this list originate from one sample, sequenced in a study of T cell repertoires in cytomegalovirus infection. Each CDR3 protein is one row after TCRdb ran MiXCR on the reads. The repertoire holds 300,000 or so distinct CDR3 sequences, with 20% to 25% as singletons. These receptors have no known antigen. Source: cultured PBMCs, taken from culture after CMV antigen stimulation. These TCRs come from a human donor in good health (CMV status not recorded). Some clones in this sample may be carry-over from other donors' samples.

V and J are TRBV10-3 and TRBJ2-2; the match to TRBD2 covers 9 bases. With 2 bases clipped from V and 0 bases from J, the junction kept 7 bases outside the gene matches. The CDR3 runs 18 residues. Looked up from germline, CDR1 is ENHRY and CDR2 is SYGVKD. In DNA, the CDR3 is TGTGCCATCAGTGAGACCTTAGGACTAGCGTCGAACACCGGGGAGCTGTTTTTT. Its protein product is CAISETLGLASNTGELFF.

The gene calls are TRBV7-9 and TRBJ1-6; D is ambiguous. The V and J ends lost 5 bases and 7 bases respectively, with 15 bases between them. The germline gives CDR1 SEHNR, CDR2 FQNEAQ (reference sequence). The CDR3 is 15 residues long. As DNA, the CDR3 is TGTGCCAGCAGCACGGACGTCCCCTGGAATTCACCCCTCCACTTT. Encoded protein: CASSTDVPWNSPLHF.

The CDR3 loop is CASSLLTGLQAFF. In DNA, the CDR3 is TGTGCCAGCAGCTTACTTACAGGATTACAAGCTTTCTTT. J is TRBJ1-1 and V is TRBV7-9, with a weak D call TRBD1 (5 bases). This CDR3 has 13 residues. V was clipped by 2 bases and J by 9 bases, with 13 bases between them. Per the germline V gene, CDR1 is SEHNR and CDR2 is FQNEAQ (reference sequence).

The sample holds many counts of this clonotype. V gene TRBV4-1 combines with J gene TRBJ2-1; 7 nucleotides agree with TRBD1. In germline, CDR1 is MGHRA, CDR2 YSYEKL. Losses at the gene ends were 6 bases for V and 8 bases for J; bases not matched to a gene: 16. This CDR3 comprises 16 residues. The CDR3 DNA reads as TGCGCCAGCAGGTTCAGGAACAGGGGTATCGAAGATGAGCAGTTCTTC. Its protein is CASRFRNRGIEDEQFF.

This chain links TRBV7-9 with TRBJ2-3; D possibly corresponds to TRBD2 (5 bases). V was trimmed by 1 base and J by 6 bases, leaving 11 bases between them. Germline V CDR1 and CDR2: SEHNR, FQNEAQ (reference sequence). The CDR3 has 14 residues. In DNA form, the CDR3 reads TGTGCCAGCAGCTTAGGGTCCAGGAGGGATACGCAGTATTTT. As protein: CASSLGSRRDTQYF.

This clonotype was seen more than once but under ten times. The rearrangement uses TRBV6-6 and TRBJ1-4; 8 bases fit TRBD1. Germline V lookup: CDR1 MNHNY, CDR2 SVGAGI (reference sequence). V lost 6 bases, J lost 8 bases, and 8 bases stayed unmatched. The CDR3 is 14 amino acids. For the CDR3, the DNA is TGTGCCAGCAGCCCGACAGGGGAGGGGGAAAAACTGTTTTTT. This encodes CASSPTGEGEKLFF.

This clonotype was seen a handful of times. The V gene is TRBV7-8, the J gene TRBJ1-5; D possibly corresponds to TRBD1 (5 bases). The V and J ends lost 5 bases and 0 bases respectively, with 14 bases between them. Germline CDR1 reads SGHVS; CDR2 reads FQNEAQ. The CDR3 is 16 amino acids. The CDR3 region is CASSPDAGVSNQPQHF. CDR3 coding DNA: TGTGCCAGCAGCCCCGACGCGGGGGTTAGCAATCAGCCCCAGCATTTT. Variable domain in full (rest from reference TRBV7-8 and TRBJ1-5): GAGVSQSPRYKVAKRGQDVALRCDPISGHVSLFWYQQALGQGPEFLTYFQNEAQLDKSGLPSDRFFAERPEGSVSTLKIQRTQQEDSAVYLCASSPDAGVSNQPQHFGDGTRLSIL.

This chain's CDR3 is CASSPQWGSNYGYTF. CDR3 nucleotide sequence: TGTGCCAGCAGCCCGCAGTGGGGTAGTAACTATGGCTACACCTTC. This chain links TRBV11-3 with TRBJ1-2; D not certain. Germline CDR1 is SGHNT and CDR2 is YENEEA. V gave up 5 bases and J gave up 1 base, with 14 bases separating them. The CDR3 spans 15 residues. Variable domain in full (rest from reference TRBV11-3 and TRBJ1-2): EAGVVQSPRYKIIEKKQPVAFWCNPISGHNTLYWYLQNLGQGPELLIRYENEEAVDDSQLPKDRFSAERLKGVDSTLKIQPAELGDSAVYLCASSPQWGSNYGYTFGSGTRLTVV.

The chain uses TRBV12-3 or TRBV12-4 and TRBJ2-7; no definite D call. This CDR3 comprises 13 residues. V lost 3 bases to trimming and J lost 3 bases, with 9 bases between them. The CDR3 reads CASSLNSFYEQYF. The CDR3 region has the DNA TGTGCCAGCAGTTTGAACAGCTTCTACGAGCAGTACTTC.

The V call is TRBV30, the J call TRBJ2-3, with D maybe TRBD2 (5 bases). Germline loops: CDR1 GTSNPN, CDR2 SVGIG (reference sequence). Trimming removed 3 bases at V and 7 bases at J, with 17 bases between. CDR3 length: 14 amino acids. The CDR3 protein is CAWRTLAGYNTQYF. The CDR3 bases are TGTGCCTGGAGAACGCTGGCGGGTTATAATACGCAGTATTTT.

This clonotype was seen more than once but under ten times. DNA of the CDR3: TGTGCCAGCAGCCCGCAGGGGGCAGGGGCCTCCTACAATGAGCAGTTCTTC. Its protein is CASSPQGAGASYNEQFF. The rearrangement joins TRBV7-3 to TRBJ2-1; the match to TRBD1 covers 8 bases. J was trimmed by 0 bases and V by 5 bases; bases with no gene match: 9. CDR3 length equals 17 residues. The V gene's germline CDR1 is SGHTA and CDR2 FQGTGA. Together with reference TRBV7-3 and TRBJ2-1, the CDR3 gives the full variable domain: GAGVSQTPSNKVTEKGKYVELRCDPISGHTALYWYRQSLGQGPEFLIYFQGTGAADDSGLPNDRFFAVRPEGSVSTLKIQRTERGDSAVYLCASSPQGAGASYNEQFFGPGTRLTVL.

The rearrangement joins TRBV6-1 to TRBJ1-5, with 9 positions matching TRBD1. V dropped 6 bases and J dropped 1; count of bases not matched to a gene: 7. This CDR3 region has 16 residues. Germline CDR1 is MNHNS and CDR2 is SASEGT. The CDR3 protein is CASRASGTGSNQPQHF. CDR3 coding DNA: TGTGCCAGCAGGGCCTCCGGGACAGGGAGCAATCAGCCCCAGCATTTT.

The chain employs TRBV5-1 and TRBJ2-1; no firm D call. The germline CDR1 and CDR2 sequences are SGHRS and YFSETQ. The CDR3 is 15 residues long. Trimming pared 7 bases from V and 3 bases from J, leaving 17 bases between. The DNA of the CDR3 is TGCGCCAGCTACGGTCGCCCCGGAGTCTACAATGAGCAGTTCTTC. Translation: CASYGRPGVYNEQFF.

In its sample, this clonotype was seen a few times. This chain connects TRBV3-1 to TRBJ1-5, with D uncertain. V was shortened by 3 bases and J by 9 bases, with 15 bases between the two germline ends. The CDR3 spans 14 residues. CDR1 and CDR2 (germline): LGHDT, YNNKEL (reference sequence). The CDR3 DNA reads TGTGCCAGCAGCCAGGACGACACCGTAAGGCCCCAGCATTTT. Residues: CASSQDDTVRPQHF.

This clonotype appeared a single time. The chain recombines TRBV7-6 with TRBJ1-5, with D maybe TRBD1 (6 bases). The CDR3 contains 14 residues. Germline V gene lookup returns CDR1 SGHVS and CDR2 FNYEAQ. V was clipped by 5 bases and J by 9 bases, with 17 bases between them. The CDR3 DNA sequence: TGTGCCAGCAGCACGGACGGGGGGCAGGGGCCCCAGCATTTT. Protein sequence: CASSTDGGQGPQHF. The whole variable domain, filled in from reference TRBV7-6 and TRBJ1-5, reads GAGVSQSPRYKVTKRGQDVALRCDPISGHVSLYWYRQALGQGPEFLTYFNYEAQQDKSGLPNDRFSAERPEGSISTLTIQRTEQRDSAMYRCASSTDGGQGPQHFGDGTRLSIL.

The chain is built from TRBV20-1 and TRBJ2-1, with TRBD2 matching over 9 bases. With V trimmed by 4 bases and J by 7 bases, 8 bases remained unmatched. The CDR3 is 14 residues long. The germline V gene encodes CDR1 DFQATT and CDR2 SNEGSKA (reference sequence). CDR3 amino acids: CSAKAGGPRNEQFF. CDR3 in DNA: TGCAGTGCTAAGGCGGGAGGGCCAAGGAATGAGCAGTTCTTC.

The sample holds one count of this clonotype. V and J are TRBV7-3 and TRBJ1-1, with TRBD1 identical over 8 bases. Per the germline V gene, CDR1 is SGHTA and CDR2 is FQGTGA. Germline trimming cut 4 bases from V and 0 bases from J; bases unmatched to any gene: 10. The CDR3 contains 17 residues. The CDR3 here is CASSWSGTGNLNTEAFF. CDR3 nucleotide sequence: TGTGCCAGCAGCTGGTCCGGGACAGGAAACCTGAACACTGAAGCTTTCTTT.

The chain links TRBV20-1 to TRBJ2-3, with a possible D match to TRBD2 (5 bases). CDR3 size: 13 residues. Germline CDR1 reads DFQATT; CDR2 reads SNEGSKA (reference sequence). V was pared by 6 bases and J by 8 bases, with 18 bases between. The CDR3 protein is CSADLGSGGTQYF. CDR3 coding DNA: TGCAGTGCAGACCTTGGGAGTGGCGGTACGCAGTATTTT.